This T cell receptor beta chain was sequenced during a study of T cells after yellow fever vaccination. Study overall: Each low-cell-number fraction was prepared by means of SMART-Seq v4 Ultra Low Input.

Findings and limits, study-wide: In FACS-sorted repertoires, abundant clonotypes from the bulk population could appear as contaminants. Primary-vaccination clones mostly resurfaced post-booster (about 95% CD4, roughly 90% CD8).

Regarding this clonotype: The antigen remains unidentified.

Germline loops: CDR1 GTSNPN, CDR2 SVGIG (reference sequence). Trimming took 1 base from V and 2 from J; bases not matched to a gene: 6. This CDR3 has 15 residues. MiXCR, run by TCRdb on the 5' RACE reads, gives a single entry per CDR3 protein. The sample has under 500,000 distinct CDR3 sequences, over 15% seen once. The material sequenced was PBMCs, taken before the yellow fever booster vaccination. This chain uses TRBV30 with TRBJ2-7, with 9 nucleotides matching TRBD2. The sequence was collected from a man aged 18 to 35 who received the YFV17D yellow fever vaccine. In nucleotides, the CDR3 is TGTGCCTGGAGTGGCCTAGCGGGGCAGCCCTACGAGCAGTACTTC. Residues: CAWSGLAGQPYEQYF.